These T cell receptor beta chains were read from a single sample in a study of blood T cell repertoires in COVID-19. TCRdb's table, derived via immunoSEQ multiplex PCR, lists solely in-frame clones and lacks some. This table has some 380,000 clones, approximately 88% appearing once. Sequenced sample: PBMCs or T cells enriched from blood (not recorded which). These receptors originate from a woman between 35 and 50 years old with acute COVID-19. Each CDR3 is given with its conserved first and last residue. Fields, in order: J gene, D gene, V gene, clone size, CDR3 DNA, CDR3 protein. The D gene is left open where the match is weak. Clone size is stated in some rows and not others, as once, few, many or a class when expanded.

>TRBJ2-3|TRBD2|TRBV5-1|.
TGCGCCAGCAGCCTTAGGACTAGCGGGGGCGATACGCAGTATTTT
CASSLRTSGGDTQYF
>TRBJ2-2|TRBD2|TRBV2|.
TGTGCCAGCAGTGATTTTGCCGGGACTAGCGGGGACAGCGGGGAGCTGTTTTTT
CASSDFAGTSGDSGELFF
>TRBJ1-1|TRBD1|TRBV7-9|.
TGTGCCAGCAGATCCACCCGGGACAGGGGGAGGAACACTGAAGCTTTCTTT
CASRSTRDRGRNTEAFF
>TRBJ1-4|.|TRBV29-1|.
TGCAGCGTTGGTGTAGTAGGGCAGGGAAAACTGTTTTTT
CSVGVVGQGKLFF
>TRBJ1-5|TRBD1|TRBV7-9|once
TGTGCCAGCAGCCCATCAACAGGGGACAATCAGCCCCAGCATTTT
CASSPSTGDNQPQHF
>TRBJ2-5|.|TRBV3-1/TRBV3-2|.
TGTGCCAGCAGCCCCCAGCGCAGGGGCGGGGAGACCCAGTACTTC
CASSPQRRGGETQYF
>TRBJ2-7|TRBD2|TRBV13|.
TGTGCCAGCAGCTCGGGGACTAGCGCCGAGCAGTACTTC
CASSSGTSAEQYF
>TRBJ1-5|.|TRBV2|.
TGTGCCAGCAGTGAGTACCTCCAGGGCTTGGGTCAGCCCCAGCATTTT
CASSEYLQGLGQPQHF
>TRBJ1-2|.|TRBV3-1/TRBV3-2|.
TGTGCCAGCAGCCTCGTCCGGGACGGAGGACTAGGGAGTGGCTACACCTTC
CASSLVRDGGLGSGYTF
>TRBJ2-1|.|TRBV3-1/TRBV3-2|.
TGTGCCAGCAGCCACCCCCCTAGCGAACCCTCACGGGAGCAGTTCTTC
CASSHPPSEPSREQFF
>TRBJ2-5|.|TRBV11-3|.
TGTGCCAGCAGCTTAGGCCAGAAGTACCAAGAGACCCAGTACTTC
CASSLGQKYQETQYF
>TRBJ1-6|.|TRBV13|once
TGTGCCAGCAGCTACAAGGGGAATTCACCCCTCCACTTT
CASSYKGNSPLHF
>TRBJ1-5|.|TRBV9|.
TGTGCCAGCAGTGCTCGGGGAATCGCAAATCAGCCCCAGCATTTT
CASSARGIANQPQHF
>TRBJ2-7|TRBD1|TRBV5-5|.
TGTGCCAGCAGCTTGGGACAGGGGTGGTACGAGCAGTACTTC
CASSLGQGWYEQYF
>TRBJ1-3|.|TRBV7-2|.
TGTGCCAGCAGCTTTTATCGACGGAGCTCTGGAAACACCATATATTTT
CASSFYRRSSGNTIYF
>TRBJ2-3|TRBD2|TRBV11-3|.
TGTGCCAGCAGCCAAGGACTAGCGGGGGGGCCGGAAGATACGCAGTATTTT
CASSQGLAGGPEDTQYF
>TRBJ2-1|TRBD1|TRBV5-4|once
TGTGCCAGCAGCAAAAACAGGGGGCAGAATGAGCAGTTCTTC
CASSKNRGQNEQFF
>TRBJ2-3|.|TRBV5-1|.
TGCGCCAGCAGCTTAAGCGGCCGTAGCACAGATACGCAGTATTTT
CASSLSGRSTDTQYF
>TRBJ2-3|TRBD2|TRBV27|.
TGTGCCAGCAGTGGGCGGGGGGCCGGTACGCAGTATTTT
CASSGRGAGTQYF
>TRBJ2-3|.|TRBV29-1|.
TGCAGCGCTGCGGACAGATCCACAGATACGCAGTATTTT
CSAADRSTDTQYF